This T cell receptor beta chain came from a study of cytomegalovirus exposure and HLA in healthy donors. Study conclusions and caveats: With high specificity and sensitivity, the classifier reportedly diagnosed cytomegalovirus status.

On this clone: Its antigen remains unknown.

The PCR made use of 60 Vbeta and 13 Jbeta primers. Measured with immunoSEQ multiplex PCR; TCRdb has only the in-frame clones, and not every one. Its clone listing holds 100,000 to 150,000 clones. Material for sequencing was PBMCs. The source is a woman in her thirties or forties in good health and CMV-seronegative.

DNA for the CDR3: TGTGCCAGCACGGGGGACAGCGATGAAGCTTTCTTT. Translated, it gives CASTGDSDEAFF. This rearrangement joins TRBV18 to TRBJ1-1, with 7 bases lining up with TRBD1. The CDR3 loop spans 12 amino acids. Germline loops: CDR1 KGHSH, CDR2 LQKENI. Trimming took 8 bases from V and 7 from J; bases not matched to a gene: 7.